Listed below are T cell receptor beta chains from one sample, sequenced in a study of T cells in Graves' hyperthyroidism and ophthalmopathy. MiXCR was run by TCRdb on the multiplex PCR reads, yielding one entry per CDR3 protein. The sample has about 400,000 distinct CDR3 sequences; roughly 14% are singletons. The sample taken for sequencing was blood. These receptors came from a woman under 30 with Graves' hyperthyroidism that later progressed to Graves' ophthalmopathy. Both conserved end residues are part of each CDR3.

j_call | v_call | cdr3_aa
TRBJ2-7 | TRBV6-1 | CASSYITGAGGEQYF
TRBJ2-5 | TRBV27 | CASSLSGTGEGTQYF
TRBJ2-7 | TRBV20-1 | CSASTLGTSGKYEQYF
TRBJ1-5 | TRBV11-2 | CASSFNGVDQPQHF
TRBJ1-5 | TRBV2 | CASRAHRGGFEQPQHF
TRBJ2-3 | TRBV15 | CATSRDPGTSEAGLSTDTQYF
TRBJ2-7 | TRBV6-1 | CASSEGQGGSEQYF
TRBJ1-6 | TRBV6-1 | CASSRDWSSYNSPLHF
TRBJ2-7 | TRBV2 | CASMRTAVSYEQYF
TRBJ2-7 | TRBV4-2 | CASSQELGALGEQYF
TRBJ1-6 | TRBV13 | CASSYYQGPLHF
TRBJ2-1 | TRBV15 | CATSRDYADNEQFF
TRBJ1-1 | TRBV12-3/TRBV12-4 | CASSGQGGLNTEAFF
TRBJ2-7 | TRBV20-1 | CSAGSRAGQMAEQYF
TRBJ2-3 | TRBV4-2 | CASSQEFGAGGDTQYF
TRBJ1-2 | TRBV7-9 | CASSQGQGRTYGYTF
TRBJ2-1 | TRBV19 | CASSIDGDDEQFF
TRBJ2-7 | TRBV14 | CASSQVGPADRRYEQYF
TRBJ2-3 | TRBV7-9 | CASSPVGSVGTDTQYF
TRBJ1-2 | TRBV29-1 | CSVDDRPGGYTF
TRBJ2-5 | TRBV7-9 | CASSYGLAGPQETQYF
TRBJ2-7 | TRBV7-9 | CASSPFTGVYEQYF
TRBJ1-2 | TRBV18 | CASSPQDNYGYTF
TRBJ2-1 | TRBV2 | CASSDRGRAEFF
TRBJ2-7 | TRBV9 | CASSASNPKAEQYF
TRBJ1-3 | TRBV5-1 | CASGPVTGGADTIYF
TRBJ2-3 | TRBV20-1 | CSAPEVERGTDTQYF
TRBJ1-1 | TRBV13 | CASSPAGGPEAFF
TRBJ2-3 | TRBV6-5 | CASSSGTSGRAPTQYF
TRBJ2-2 | TRBV20-1 | CSGRQGARTGELFF
TRBJ2-3 | TRBV7-2 | CASSSYSGRAADTQYF
TRBJ2-3 | TRBV4-2 | CASSQDGTGGADTQYF
TRBJ2-1 | TRBV12-3/TRBV12-4 | CASIWTSGKSGSEQFF
TRBJ2-7 | TRBV30 | CAWSVGGITHEQYF
TRBJ2-7 | TRBV11-2 | CASSLAPGGRMYEQYF
TRBJ2-7 | TRBV6-1 | CASTGEQGSDYEQYF
TRBJ2-2 | TRBV3-1 | CASSRLGGELFF
TRBJ2-3 | TRBV6-2/TRBV6-3 | CASSYPLGKTDTQYF
TRBJ2-1 | TRBV9 | CASSVEGLAGGNNEQFF
TRBJ2-5 | TRBV5-1 | CASSLESVIQETQYF
TRBJ2-2 | TRBV12-3/TRBV12-4 | CASSSGGELFF
TRBJ2-7 | TRBV7-9 | CASSLGGAYYEQYF
TRBJ2-1 | TRBV6-1 | CASSENMGGSPYNEQFF
TRBJ1-2 | TRBV27 | CASSWGTGGAIFQGYTF
TRBJ2-1 | TRBV29-1 | CSVESGISYNEQFF
TRBJ2-5 | TRBV20-1 | CSARRTAGETQYF
TRBJ2-7 | TRBV5-1 | CASSQTLAGLYEQYF
TRBJ2-1 | TRBV7-6 | CASSTGTGLYNEQFF
TRBJ2-1 | TRBV28 | CASSGDSSSYNEQFF
TRBJ2-7 | TRBV27 | CASSSSGSYEQYF
TRBJ2-3 | TRBV2 | CASRTSGKDTQYF
TRBJ2-1 | TRBV5-5 | CASSGGTRLPSSYNEQFF
TRBJ2-1 | TRBV13 | CASSRRTLSYNEQFF
TRBJ2-3 | TRBV5-1 | CASKLMAGPGTDTQYF
TRBJ2-1 | TRBV20-1 | CSARDGVAGLNEQFF